The rows below give T cell receptor beta chains drawn from one sample of a study of cytomegalovirus exposure and HLA in healthy donors. Assay used: immunoSEQ multiplex PCR; TCRdb lists only in-frame clones, some missing. The sample shows more than 100,000 clones, around 83% of them seen only once. The specimen sequenced was PBMCs. The receptors shown here come from a woman between 45 and 65 years old in good health and CMV-seropositive. The CDR3 runs from the conserved cysteine through the conserved F or W. The D gene is left open where the match is weak. Expanded clones are given a class, and other clones once, few, many or no size at all.

CASSDRPLGVTEAFF	TGCGCCAGCAGTGACAGACCCCTAGGGGTCACTGAAGCTTTCTTT	TRBV10-1	TRBJ1-1	few	15	-
CASSSQGTGETQYF	TGTGCCAGCAGCTCGCAGGGTACTGGGGAGACCCAGTACTTC	TRBV5-6	TRBJ2-5	-	14	-
CASSISGVNTEAFF	TGTGCCAGCAGCATCTCAGGGGTGAACACTGAAGCTTTCTTT	TRBV11-2	TRBJ1-1	-	14	-
CASSSQGTSGRISTDTQYF	TGTGCCAGCAGTTCACAGGGGACTAGCGGGAGGATTAGCACAGATACGCAGTATTTT	TRBV27	TRBJ2-3	once	19	TRBD2
CASSLAPTGANTEAFF	TGCGCCAGCAGCTTGGCTCCGACAGGGGCGAACACTGAAGCTTTCTTT	TRBV5-1	TRBJ1-1	-	16	TRBD1
CASSANRGINEKLFF	TGCGCCAGCAGCGCGAACAGGGGAATTAATGAAAAACTGTTTTTT	TRBV5-1	TRBJ1-4	-	15	TRBD1
CASSAWDRGSQPQHF	TGTGCCAGCAGTGCCTGGGACAGGGGGAGTCAGCCCCAGCATTTT	TRBV2	TRBJ1-5	-	15	TRBD1
CASSVDGGPNSPLHF	TGTGCCAGCAGCGTAGACGGGGGGCCTAATTCACCCCTCCACTTT	TRBV9	TRBJ1-6	-	15	-
CASRPLGQTKNIQYF	TGTGCCAGCAGACCGCTAGGACAGACCAAAAACATTCAGTACTTC	TRBV27	TRBJ2-4	few	15	-
CASSQEWARQGFLRLFF	TGCGCCAGCAGCCAAGAGTGGGCGAGACAGGGTTTCCTCAGGCTGTTTTTT	TRBV4-3	TRBJ1-4	-	17	TRBD1
CASSLTSGRANTGELFF	TGCGCCAGCAGCTTGACTAGCGGGAGGGCAAACACCGGGGAGCTGTTTTTT	TRBV5-1	TRBJ2-2	-	17	TRBD2
CASSLGQIYGYTF	TGTGCCAGCAGCTTGGGACAGATCTATGGCTACACCTTC	TRBV5-5	TRBJ1-2	few	13	-
CASIYSGYEQYF	TGTGCCAGCATTTATTCAGGATACGAGCAGTACTTC	TRBV2	TRBJ2-7	few	12	-
CASSITSGRAHEQFF	TGTGCCAGCAGCATTACTAGCGGGAGGGCCCATGAGCAGTTCTTC	TRBV4-2	TRBJ2-1	once	15	TRBD2
CASSLGLANTGELFF	TGCGCCAGCAGCTTGGGACTAGCTAACACCGGGGAGCTGTTTTTT	TRBV5-1	TRBJ2-2	-	15	TRBD2
CASTLANTEAFF	TGTGCCAGCACCCTAGCGAACACTGAAGCTTTCTTT	TRBV28	TRBJ1-1	-	12	-
CSVGSGTGLGYTF	TGCAGCGTTGGGTCCGGGACAGGGCTCGGCTACACCTTC	TRBV29-1	TRBJ1-2	-	13	TRBD1
CASSVPPGASMDTQYF	TGTGCCAGCAGCGTCCCCCCGGGAGCAAGCATGGATACGCAGTATTTT	TRBV9	TRBJ2-3	-	16	-
CASMSSVNTEAFF	TGCGCCAGCATGTCGTCAGTGAACACTGAAGCTTTCTTT	TRBV5-1	TRBJ1-1	-	13	-
CASSLRGYSYNEQFF	TGTGCCAGCAGCTTAAGAGGGTATTCCTACAATGAGCAGTTCTTC	TRBV13	TRBJ2-1	-	15	-
CASSLDQGPGYTF	TGCGCCAGCAGCTTAGACCAGGGGCCTGGCTACACCTTC	TRBV5-1	TRBJ1-2	-	13	-
CASSEAGGWTDTQYF	TGTGCCAGCAGTGAAGCGGGAGGGTGGACAGATACGCAGTATTTT	TRBV6-1	TRBJ2-3	-	15	TRBD2
CASSLDGGDTQYF	TGTGCCAGCAGCTTAGATGGCGGAGATACGCAGTATTTT	TRBV7-9	TRBJ2-3	few	13	-
CASKIAGASYEQYF	TGTGCCAGCAAGATAGCGGGAGCGAGCTACGAGCAGTACTTC	TRBV6-5	TRBJ2-7	-	14	TRBD2
CASSYAGGETQYF	TGTGCCAGCAGTTACGCGGGCGGGGAGACCCAGTACTTC	TRBV6-6	TRBJ2-5	-	13	-
CASSITASGEGLQETQYF	TGTGCCAGTAGTATAACGGCTAGCGGAGAGGGCCTTCAAGAGACCCAGTACTTC	TRBV19	TRBJ2-5	few	18	TRBD2
CAISGAGDRRDTQYF	TGTGCCATCAGCGGAGCGGGAGATCGGCGAGATACGCAGTATTTT	TRBV10-3	TRBJ2-3	-	15	TRBD2
CASNPTGVGNYGYTF	TGTGCCAGCAACCCAACAGGGGTCGGTAACTATGGCTACACCTTC	TRBV6-5	TRBJ1-2	-	15	TRBD1
CASSPRTGLTRQETQYF	TGTGCCAGCAGCCCGCGAACAGGCCTGACCCGCCAAGAGACCCAGTACTTC	TRBV9	TRBJ2-5	-	17	-
CASSLRTASSGNTIYF	TGCGCCAGCAGCCTCCGGACTGCAAGCTCTGGAAACACCATATATTTT	TRBV5-1	TRBJ1-3	-	16	-
CASSFGRVAKNIQYF	TGTGCCAGCAGTTTTGGGCGGGTAGCCAAAAACATTCAGTACTTC	TRBV28	TRBJ2-4	-	15	-
CASSLSGTGVRGQYF	TGTGCCAGCAGTTTATCCGGGACAGGGGTCAGAGGGCAGTACTTC	TRBV28	TRBJ2-7	-	15	TRBD1
CAWSVPSGMDEQYF	TGTGCCTGGAGTGTACCTAGCGGGATGGACGAGCAGTACTTC	TRBV30	TRBJ2-7	-	14	TRBD2
CASSLGLAGDYEQYF	TGTGCCAGCAGCTTAGGACTAGCGGGGGACTACGAGCAGTACTTC	TRBV5-4	TRBJ2-7	few	15	TRBD2
CASSLGGIEAFF	TGTGCCAGCAGCCTGGGGGGGATTGAAGCTTTCTTT	TRBV7-9	TRBJ1-1	-	12	-
CASSPGPRGETQYF	TGCGCCAGCAGCCCCGGCCCCCGGGGAGAGACCCAGTACTTC	TRBV4-3	TRBJ2-5	-	14	-
CASSRWTGNTQETQYF	TGTGCCAGCAGCCGGTGGACAGGGAACACCCAAGAGACCCAGTACTTC	TRBV7-9	TRBJ2-5	-	16	TRBD1